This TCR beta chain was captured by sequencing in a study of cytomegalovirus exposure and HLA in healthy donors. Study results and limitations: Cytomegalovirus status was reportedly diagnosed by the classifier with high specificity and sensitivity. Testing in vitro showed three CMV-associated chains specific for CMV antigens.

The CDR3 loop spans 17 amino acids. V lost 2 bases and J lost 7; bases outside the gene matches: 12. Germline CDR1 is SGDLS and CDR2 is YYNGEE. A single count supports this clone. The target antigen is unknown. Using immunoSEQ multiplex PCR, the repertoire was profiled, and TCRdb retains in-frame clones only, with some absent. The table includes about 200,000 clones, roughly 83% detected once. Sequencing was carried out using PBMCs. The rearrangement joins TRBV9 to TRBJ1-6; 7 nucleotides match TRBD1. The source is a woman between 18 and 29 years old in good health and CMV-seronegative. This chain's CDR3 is CASSVARGLGGNSPLHF. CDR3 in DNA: TGTGCCAGCAGCGTGGCGAGGGGGCTTGGTGGGAATTCACCCCTCCACTTT.